This T cell receptor beta chain was retrieved from a study of control samples from healthy donors and cancer patients. CDR3 length equals 13 residues. The V and J ends lost 10 bases and 7 bases respectively, with 19 bases between them. CDR1 is KGHSH, CDR2 LQKENI, per germline. TCRdb's copy holds only in-frame clones and misses some; the assay was immunoSEQ multiplex PCR. The data contain about 92,000 clones, roughly 82% of them singletons. This TCR derives from a woman aged 55-70 years in good health. The source material was blood. This rearrangement joins TRBV18 to TRBJ1-1, with a weak D call TRBD1 (6 bases). The CDR3 DNA is TGTGCCACCGTTAACAGGGCACAAAATGAAGCTTTCTTT. It translates to CATVNRAQNEAFF.